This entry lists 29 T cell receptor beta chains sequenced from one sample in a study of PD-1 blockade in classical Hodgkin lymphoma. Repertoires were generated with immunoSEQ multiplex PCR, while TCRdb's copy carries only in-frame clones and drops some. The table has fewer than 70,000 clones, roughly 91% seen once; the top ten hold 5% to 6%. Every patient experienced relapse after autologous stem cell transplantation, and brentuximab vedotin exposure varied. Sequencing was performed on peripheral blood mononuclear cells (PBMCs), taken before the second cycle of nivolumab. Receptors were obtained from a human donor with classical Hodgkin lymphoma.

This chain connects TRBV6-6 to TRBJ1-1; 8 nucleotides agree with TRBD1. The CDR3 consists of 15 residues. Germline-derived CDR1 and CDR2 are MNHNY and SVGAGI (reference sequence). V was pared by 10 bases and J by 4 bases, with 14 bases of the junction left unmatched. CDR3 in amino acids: CATKWQDRGSTEAFF. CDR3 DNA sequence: TGTGCCACGAAATGGCAAGACAGGGGATCCACTGAAGCTTTCTTT.

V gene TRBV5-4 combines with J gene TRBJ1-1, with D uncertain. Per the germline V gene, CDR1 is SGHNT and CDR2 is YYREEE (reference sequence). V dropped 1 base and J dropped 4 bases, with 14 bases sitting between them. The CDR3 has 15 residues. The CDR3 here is CASSLPGEAVTEAFF. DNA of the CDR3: TGTGCCAGCAGCTTGCCCGGGGAGGCGGTCACTGAAGCTTTCTTT. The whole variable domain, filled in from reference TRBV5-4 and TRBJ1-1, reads ETGVTQSPTHLIKTRGQQVTLRCSSQSGHNTVSWYQQALGQGPQFIFQYYREEENGRGNFPPRFSGLQFPNYSSELNVNALELDDSALYLCASSLPGEAVTEAFFGQGTRLTVV.

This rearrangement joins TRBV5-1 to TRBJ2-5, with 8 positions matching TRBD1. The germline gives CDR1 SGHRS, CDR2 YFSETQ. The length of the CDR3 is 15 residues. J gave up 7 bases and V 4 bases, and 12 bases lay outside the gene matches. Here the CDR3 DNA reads TGCGCCAGCAGCAACCCAACGACAGGGGTGGGGACCCAGTACTTC. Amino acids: CASSNPTTGVGTQYF.

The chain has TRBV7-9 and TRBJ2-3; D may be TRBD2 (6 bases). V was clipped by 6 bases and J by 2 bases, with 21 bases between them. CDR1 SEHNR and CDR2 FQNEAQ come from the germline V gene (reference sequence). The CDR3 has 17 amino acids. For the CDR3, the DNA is TGTGCCAGCAGACCCCCGAGAGGGCGGGGAATCACAGATACGCAGTATTTT. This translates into CASRPPRGRGITDTQYF. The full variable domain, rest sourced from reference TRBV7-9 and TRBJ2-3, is DTGVSQNPRHKITKRGQNVTFRCDPISEHNRLYWYRQTLGQGPEFLTYFQNEAQLEKSRLLSDRFSAERPKGSFSTLEIQRTEQGDSAMYLCASRPPRGRGITDTQYFGPGTRLTVL.

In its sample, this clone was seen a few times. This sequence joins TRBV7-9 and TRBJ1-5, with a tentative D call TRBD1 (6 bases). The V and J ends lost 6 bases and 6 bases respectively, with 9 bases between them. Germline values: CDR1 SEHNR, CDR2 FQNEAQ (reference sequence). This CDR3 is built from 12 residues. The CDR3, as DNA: TGTGCCAGCAGTCCAGGGGTTCAGCCCCAGCATTTT. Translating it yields CASSPGVQPQHF.

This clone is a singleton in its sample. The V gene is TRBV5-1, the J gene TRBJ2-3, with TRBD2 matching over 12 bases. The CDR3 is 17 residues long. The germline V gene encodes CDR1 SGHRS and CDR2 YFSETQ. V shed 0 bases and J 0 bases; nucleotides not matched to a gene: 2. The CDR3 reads CASSLATSGGSTDTQYF. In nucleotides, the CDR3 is TGCGCCAGCAGCTTGGCCACTAGCGGGGGGAGCACAGATACGCAGTATTTT.

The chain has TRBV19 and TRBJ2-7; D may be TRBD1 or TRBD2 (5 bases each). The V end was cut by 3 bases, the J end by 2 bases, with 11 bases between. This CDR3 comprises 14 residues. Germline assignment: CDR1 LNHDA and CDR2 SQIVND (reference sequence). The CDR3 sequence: CASSIQGPPYEQYF. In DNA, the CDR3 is TGTGCCAGTAGTATCCAGGGACCACCCTACGAGCAGTACTTC.

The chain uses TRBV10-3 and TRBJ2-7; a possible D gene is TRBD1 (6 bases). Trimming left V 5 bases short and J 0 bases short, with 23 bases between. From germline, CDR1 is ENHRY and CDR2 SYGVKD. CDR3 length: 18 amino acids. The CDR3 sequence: CAISQGPLGTTFSYEQYF. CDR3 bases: TGTGCCATCAGTCAGGGCCCCCTCGGGACAACCTTCTCCTACGAGCAGTACTTC.

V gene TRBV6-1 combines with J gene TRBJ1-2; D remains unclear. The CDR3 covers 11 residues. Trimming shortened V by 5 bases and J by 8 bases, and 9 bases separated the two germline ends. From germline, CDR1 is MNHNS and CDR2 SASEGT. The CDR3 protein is CASSHGRGYTF. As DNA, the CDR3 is TGTGCCAGCAGTCACGGCAGAGGCTACACCTTC.

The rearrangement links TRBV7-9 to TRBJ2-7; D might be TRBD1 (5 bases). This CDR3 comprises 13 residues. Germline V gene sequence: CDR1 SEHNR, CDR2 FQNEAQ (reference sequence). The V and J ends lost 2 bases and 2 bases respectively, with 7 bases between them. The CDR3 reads CASSLKGAYEQYF. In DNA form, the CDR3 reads TGTGCCAGCAGCTTAAAAGGGGCCTACGAGCAGTACTTC.

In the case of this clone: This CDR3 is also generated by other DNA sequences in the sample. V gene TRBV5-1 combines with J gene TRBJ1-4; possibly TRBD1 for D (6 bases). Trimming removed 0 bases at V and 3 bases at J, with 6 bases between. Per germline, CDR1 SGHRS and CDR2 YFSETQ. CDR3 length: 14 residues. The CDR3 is CASSLEGANEKLFF. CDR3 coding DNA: TGCGCCAGCAGCTTGGAGGGGGCTAATGAAAAACTGTTTTTT.

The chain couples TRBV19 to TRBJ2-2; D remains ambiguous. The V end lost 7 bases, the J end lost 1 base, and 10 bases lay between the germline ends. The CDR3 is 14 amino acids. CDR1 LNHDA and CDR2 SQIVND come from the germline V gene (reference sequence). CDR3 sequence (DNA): TGTGCCAGTAAGGCCAGCGTGAACACCGGGGAGCTGTTTTTT. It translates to CASKASVNTGELFF.

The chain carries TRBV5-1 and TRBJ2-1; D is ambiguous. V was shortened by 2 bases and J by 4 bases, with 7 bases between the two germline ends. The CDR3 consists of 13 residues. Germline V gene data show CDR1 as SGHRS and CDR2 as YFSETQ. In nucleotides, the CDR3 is TGCGCCAGCAGCTTTGAAGGGTACAATGAGCAGTTCTTC. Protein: CASSFEGYNEQFF. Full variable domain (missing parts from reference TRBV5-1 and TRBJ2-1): KAGVTQTPRYLIKTRGQQVTLSCSPISGHRSVSWYQQTPGQGLQFLFEYFSETQRNKGNFPGRFSGRQFSNSRSEMNVSTLELGDSALYLCASSFEGYNEQFFGPGTRLTVL.

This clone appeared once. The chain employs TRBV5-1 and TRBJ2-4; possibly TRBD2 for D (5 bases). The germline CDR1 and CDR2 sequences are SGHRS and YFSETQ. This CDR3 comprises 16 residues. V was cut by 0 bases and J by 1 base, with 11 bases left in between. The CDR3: CASSLANSGAKNIQYF. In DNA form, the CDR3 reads TGCGCCAGCAGCTTGGCTAATTCGGGGGCCAAAAACATTCAGTACTTC.

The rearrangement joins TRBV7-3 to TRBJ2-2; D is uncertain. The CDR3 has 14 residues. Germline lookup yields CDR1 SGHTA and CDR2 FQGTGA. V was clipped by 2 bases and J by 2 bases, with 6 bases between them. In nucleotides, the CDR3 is TGTGCCAGCAGCTTACTCGGTAACACCGGGGAGCTGTTTTTT. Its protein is CASSLLGNTGELFF.

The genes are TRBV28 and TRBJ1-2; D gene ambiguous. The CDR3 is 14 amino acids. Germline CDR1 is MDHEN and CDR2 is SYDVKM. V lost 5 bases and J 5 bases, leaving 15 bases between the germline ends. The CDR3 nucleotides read TGTGCCAGCAGTCTCGTTGCGGGCTTTTATGGCTACACCTTC. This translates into CASSLVAGFYGYTF.

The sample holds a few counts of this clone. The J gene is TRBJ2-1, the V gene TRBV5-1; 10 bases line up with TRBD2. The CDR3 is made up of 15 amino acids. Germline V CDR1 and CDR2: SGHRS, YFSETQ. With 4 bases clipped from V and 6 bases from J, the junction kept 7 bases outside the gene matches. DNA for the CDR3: TGCGCCAGCAGCAATCTAGCGGGGGTAGCCAATGAGCAGTTCTTC. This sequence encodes CASSNLAGVANEQFF.

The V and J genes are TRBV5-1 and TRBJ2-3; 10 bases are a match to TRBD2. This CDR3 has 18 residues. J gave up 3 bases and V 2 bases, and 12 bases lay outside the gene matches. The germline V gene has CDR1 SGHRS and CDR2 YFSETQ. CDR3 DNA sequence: TGCGCCAGCAGCTTAGGTTCAAGCGGGGGGGCCGGGACAGATACGCAGTATTTT. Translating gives CASSLGSSGGAGTDTQYF.

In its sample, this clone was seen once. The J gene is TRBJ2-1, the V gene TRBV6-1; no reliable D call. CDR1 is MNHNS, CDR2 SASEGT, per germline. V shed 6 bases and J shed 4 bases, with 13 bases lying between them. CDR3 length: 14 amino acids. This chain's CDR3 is CASSPDRVYNEQFF. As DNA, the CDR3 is TGTGCCAGCAGCCCCGACCGGGTGTACAATGAGCAGTTCTTC.

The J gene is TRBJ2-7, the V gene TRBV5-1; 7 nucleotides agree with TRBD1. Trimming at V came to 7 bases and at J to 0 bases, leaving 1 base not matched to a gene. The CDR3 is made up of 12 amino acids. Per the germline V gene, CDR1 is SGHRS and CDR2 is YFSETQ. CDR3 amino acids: CASRDSSYEQYF. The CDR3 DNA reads TGCGCCAGCCGGGACAGCTCCTACGAGCAGTACTTC.

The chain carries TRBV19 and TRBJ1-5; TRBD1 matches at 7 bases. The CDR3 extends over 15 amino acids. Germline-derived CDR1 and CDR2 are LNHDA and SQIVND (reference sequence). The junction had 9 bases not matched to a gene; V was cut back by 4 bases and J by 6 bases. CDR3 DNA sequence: TGTGCCAGTAGTACGACAGGGAGTCGGAGTCAGCCCCAGCATTTT. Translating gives CASSTTGSRSQPQHF.

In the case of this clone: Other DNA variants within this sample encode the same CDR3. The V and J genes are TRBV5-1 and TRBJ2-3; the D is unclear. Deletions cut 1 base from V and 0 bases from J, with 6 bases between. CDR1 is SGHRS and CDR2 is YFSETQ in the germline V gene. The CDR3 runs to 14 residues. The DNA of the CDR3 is TGCGCCAGCAGCTTGTCTACCAGCACAGATACGCAGTATTTT. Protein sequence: CASSLSTSTDTQYF.

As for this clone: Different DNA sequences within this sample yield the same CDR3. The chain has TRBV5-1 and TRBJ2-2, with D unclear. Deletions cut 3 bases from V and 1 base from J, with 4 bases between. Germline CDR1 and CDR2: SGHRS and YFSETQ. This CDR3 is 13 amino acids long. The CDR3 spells CASSSENTGELFF. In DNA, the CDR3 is TGCGCCAGCAGCTCCGAGAACACCGGGGAGCTGTTTTTT.

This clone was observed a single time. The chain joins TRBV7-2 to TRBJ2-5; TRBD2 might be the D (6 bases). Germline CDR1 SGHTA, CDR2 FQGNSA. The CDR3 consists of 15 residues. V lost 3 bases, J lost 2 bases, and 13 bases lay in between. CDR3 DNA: TGTGCCAGCAGCTTCGGCTGGGACTTTCAAGAGACCCAGTACTTC. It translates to CASSFGWDFQETQYF.

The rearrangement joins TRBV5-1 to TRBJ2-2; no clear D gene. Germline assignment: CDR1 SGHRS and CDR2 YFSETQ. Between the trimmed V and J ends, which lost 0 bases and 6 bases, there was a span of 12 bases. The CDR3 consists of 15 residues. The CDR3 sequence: CASSLVSENAGELFF. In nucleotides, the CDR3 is TGCGCCAGCAGCTTGGTCTCAGAAAACGCCGGGGAGCTGTTTTTT.

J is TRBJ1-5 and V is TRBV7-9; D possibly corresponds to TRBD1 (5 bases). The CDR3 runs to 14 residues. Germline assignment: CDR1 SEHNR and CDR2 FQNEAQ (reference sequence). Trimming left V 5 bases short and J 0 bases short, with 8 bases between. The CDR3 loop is CASSIDSSNQPQHF. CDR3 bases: TGTGCCAGCAGCATCGACAGTAGCAATCAGCCCCAGCATTTT.

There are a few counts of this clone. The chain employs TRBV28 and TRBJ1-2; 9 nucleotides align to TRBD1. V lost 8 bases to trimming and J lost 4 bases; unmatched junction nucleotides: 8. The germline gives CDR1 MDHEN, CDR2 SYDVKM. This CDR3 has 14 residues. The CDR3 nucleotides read TGTGCCAGCCGAATTGGACAGGGGACCTATGGCTACACCTTC. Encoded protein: CASRIGQGTYGYTF.

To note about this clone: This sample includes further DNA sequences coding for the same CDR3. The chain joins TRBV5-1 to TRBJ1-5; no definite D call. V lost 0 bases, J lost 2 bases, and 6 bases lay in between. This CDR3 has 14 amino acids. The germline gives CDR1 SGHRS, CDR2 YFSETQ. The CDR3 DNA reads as TGCGCCAGCAGCTTGGAAGGAGGCAATCAGCCCCAGCATTTT. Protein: CASSLEGGNQPQHF.

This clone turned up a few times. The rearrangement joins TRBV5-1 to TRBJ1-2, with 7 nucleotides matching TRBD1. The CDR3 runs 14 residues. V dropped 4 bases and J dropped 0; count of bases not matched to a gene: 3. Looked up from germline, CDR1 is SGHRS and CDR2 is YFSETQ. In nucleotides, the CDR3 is TGCGCCAGCAGCAAGGGACAGACTAACTATGGCTACACCTTC. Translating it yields CASSKGQTNYGYTF.